This entry lists 17 T cell receptor beta chains sequenced from one sample in a study of CD8+ T cells in alopecia areata. Documented treatment: oral pan-JAK inhibitor, 5-10 mg twice daily. Following RNA extraction, reverse transcription yielded cDNA that acted as the sequencing template. Data came from immunoSEQ multiplex PCR; TCRdb stores just in-frame clones and leaves some out. The repertoire holds some 200,000 clones, with 40% to 55% as singletons. The starting material was CD4+ T cells sorted from blood, obtained at roughly week 38, from a patient treated with tofacitinib. All receptors come from a human donor with alopecia areata.

The chain has TRBV11-2 and TRBJ2-7; 11 nucleotides align to TRBD2. The CDR3 sequence is 17 residues long. Trimming took 1 base from V and 2 from J; bases not matched to a gene: 7. Germline lookup yields CDR1 SGHAT and CDR2 FQNNGV. Here the CDR3 reads CASSLVTSGTMAYEQYF. The CDR3 DNA reads TGTGCCAGCAGCTTAGTGACTAGCGGGACCATGGCCTACGAGCAGTACTTC.

V is TRBV7-9 and J is TRBJ1-6; D possibly corresponds to TRBD1 (5 bases). The CDR3 spans 14 residues. CDR1 is SEHNR, CDR2 FQNEAQ, per germline (reference sequence). Deletions cut 2 bases from V and 7 bases from J, with 9 bases between. In DNA, the CDR3 is TGTGCCAGCAGCTTACTCGGGGCCAATTCACCCCTCCACTTT. Translating it yields CASSLLGANSPLHF.

The chain joins TRBV29-1 to TRBJ2-3, with D possibly being TRBD1 (6 bases). Trimming removed 5 bases from V and 2 bases from J, with 14 bases in between. The CDR3 has 14 residues. The germline V gene encodes CDR1 SQVTM and CDR2 ANQGSEA. In nucleotides, the CDR3 is TGCAGCGTTATGACAGGATCGAACACAGATACGCAGTATTTT. Translating gives CSVMTGSNTDTQYF.

This clone was seen only a few times. The V gene is TRBV29-1, the J gene TRBJ2-1; D possibly corresponds to TRBD1 (10 bases). Trimming took 5 bases from V and 9 from J, leaving 32 bases between them. This CDR3 has 18 residues. Germline loops: CDR1 SQVTM, CDR2 ANQGSEA. The CDR3 protein is CSVKRTGGAGGQGGEQFF. CDR3 nucleotide sequence: TGCAGCGTTAAGAGGACAGGGGGAGCGGGAGGTCAGGGTGGTGAGCAGTTCTTC.

This clone was seen a handful of times. The V call is TRBV30, the J call TRBJ2-7, with 8 bases fitting TRBD1. The CDR3 runs 14 residues. The V gene's germline CDR1 is GTSNPN and CDR2 SVGIG (reference sequence). The V segment lost 3 bases and the J segment 4 bases; nucleotides outside the gene matches: 8. Written as DNA, the CDR3 is TGTGCCTGGAGGATGTCAGGGGGCCGGTACGAGCAGTACTTC. Translating gives CAWRMSGGRYEQYF.

The genes are TRBV7-9 and TRBJ1-1; TRBD1 agrees at 9 bases. The germline V gene has CDR1 SEHNR and CDR2 FQNEAQ (reference sequence). Losses at the gene ends were 5 bases for V and 4 bases for J; bases not matched to a gene: 11. The CDR3 is made up of 16 amino acids. For the CDR3, the DNA is TGTGCCAGCAGCGCCTCGGACAGGGGAGAAGGCACTGAAGCTTTCTTT. It codes for CASSASDRGEGTEAFF.

V is TRBV7-2 and J is TRBJ2-3; D gene unclear. CDR3 length equals 15 residues. CDR1 is SGHTA and CDR2 is FQGNSA in the germline V gene. Trimming took off 2 bases at V and 5 bases at J, with 14 bases between the two ends. The CDR3 region has the DNA TGTGCCAGCAGCTTACGACAAGGAACTGTAGATACGCAGTATTTT. Translating gives CASSLRQGTVDTQYF.

The chain links TRBV5-1 to TRBJ2-7; D might be TRBD2 (6 bases). Germline V lookup: CDR1 SGHRS, CDR2 YFSETQ. The CDR3 sequence is 14 residues long. V gave up 3 bases and J gave up 1 base, with 11 bases separating them. For the CDR3, the DNA is TGCGCCAGCAGCTGGGCGGGGATTTCCTACGAGCAGTACTTC. Amino acid sequence: CASSWAGISYEQYF. The full variable domain, its missing parts supplied by reference TRBV5-1 and TRBJ2-7, is KAGVTQTPRYLIKTRGQQVTLSCSPISGHRSVSWYQQTPGQGLQFLFEYFSETQRNKGNFPGRFSGRQFSNSRSEMNVSTLELGDSALYLCASSWAGISYEQYFGPGTRLTVT.

The chain combines TRBV7-8 with TRBJ2-3; TRBD2 agrees at 7 bases. Per germline, CDR1 SGHVS and CDR2 FQNEAQ. The ends lost 1 base at V and 10 bases at J; junction bases unmatched: 5. The CDR3 sequence is 13 residues long. The CDR3 nucleotides read TGTGCCAGCAGCTTAGGCGGACTAGTGGCGCAGTATTTT. Protein product: CASSLGGLVAQYF.

This clone was counted a single time. In DNA, the CDR3 is TGTGCCAGCCAGATTACCCCGACAGGGGTGGAAAAACTGTTTTTT. This gives the protein CASQITPTGVEKLFF. The rearrangement uses TRBV6-5 and TRBJ1-4; 8 bases fit TRBD1. The CDR3 has 15 amino acids. V gave up 8 bases and J gave up 8 bases; unmatched junction bases: 13. Germline CDR1 and CDR2: MNHEY and SVGAGI.

V and J are TRBV5-1 and TRBJ1-2; D is uncertain. Trimming pared 0 bases from V and 8 bases from J, leaving 11 bases between. Germline CDR1 SGHRS, CDR2 YFSETQ. The CDR3 is 13 residues long. The CDR3 region has the DNA TGCGCCAGCAGCTTGGGTGTCCGGGGAGGCTACACCTTC. Translated: CASSLGVRGGYTF.

This chain links TRBV2 with TRBJ2-7; tentatively, D is TRBD1 (5 bases). The length of the CDR3 is 14 residues. Trimming removed 3 bases from V and 6 bases from J, with 15 bases in between. From germline, CDR1 is SNHLY and CDR2 FYNNEI. The CDR3 reads CASSEVGHRPEQYF. In DNA, the CDR3 is TGTGCCAGCAGTGAGGTGGGGCATCGACCCGAGCAGTACTTC.

V is TRBV9 and J is TRBJ2-2; D remains unclear. CDR3 size: 15 residues. Germline lookup yields CDR1 SGDLS and CDR2 YYNGEE. The ends were cut back, 2 bases at V and 1 base at J, with 9 bases in the middle. This CDR3 is CASSVTPGNTGELFF. The CDR3, as DNA: TGTGCCAGCAGCGTGACACCAGGGAACACCGGGGAGCTGTTTTTT.

The gene calls are TRBV6-5 and TRBJ2-7; tentative D call: TRBD2 (6 bases). Germline CDR1 and CDR2: MNHEY and SVGAGI. Deletions cut 5 bases from V and 4 bases from J, with 15 bases between. The CDR3 contains 14 residues. The CDR3 coding sequence is TGTGCCAGCAGTACCATAACGGAGGGTTACGAGCAGTACTTC. It is translated as CASSTITEGYEQYF.

The chain joins TRBV28 to TRBJ1-5; TRBD1 might be the D (6 bases). In germline, CDR1 is MDHEN, CDR2 SYDVKM. Trimming left V 10 bases short and J 6 bases short, with 16 bases between. The CDR3 sequence is 13 residues long. CDR3: CATEFGRGQPQHF. CDR3 nucleotides: TGTGCCACTGAGTTTGGCAGGGGTCAGCCCCAGCATTTT. The full variable domain, with the rest looked up from reference TRBV28 and TRBJ1-5, is DVKVTQSSRYLVKRTGEKVFLECVQDMDHENMFWYRQDPGLGLRLIYFSYDVKMKEKGDIPEGYSVSREKKERFSLILESASTNQTSMYLCATEFGRGQPQHFGDGTRLSIL.

This clone appeared a few times. This rearrangement joins TRBV29-1 to TRBJ2-1, with 10 bases identical to TRBD1. Germline lookup yields CDR1 SQVTM and CDR2 ANQGSEA. V dropped 6 bases and J dropped 7; count of bases not matched to a gene: 6. This CDR3 is 13 amino acids long. The CDR3 here is CSVEDRGGNEQFF. CDR3 sequence (DNA): TGCAGCGTCGAGGACAGGGGGGGGAATGAGCAGTTCTTC.

This clone was detected a few times. V is TRBV29-1 and J is TRBJ2-1; D is perhaps TRBD1 (5 bases). The V gene's germline CDR1 is SQVTM and CDR2 ANQGSEA. This CDR3 spans 12 amino acids. V was clipped by 8 bases and J by 8 bases, with 16 bases between them. DNA for the CDR3: TGCAGCACCTCGGTAGGGGCAGATGAGCAGTTCTTC. Its translation is CSTSVGADEQFF.